Sequencing of this T cell receptor (beta chain) was carried out in a study of OX40 agonist ivuxolimab in advanced cancers. The wider study: Every patient in dose escalation had hepatocellular carcinoma, melanoma, renal cell or head and neck cancer. General observations from the study: The authors also found low normalized T-cell clonal expansion in some nonresponders. Relative to CD4+ cells, CD8+ T cells on average had more expanded clones.

On this clone: The antigen remains unidentified.

Germline lookup yields CDR1 MGHRA and CDR2 YSYEKL. This CDR3 spans 16 amino acids. With 1 base removed from V and 3 bases from J, the gap between germline ends came to 15 bases. Profiled with immunoSEQ multiplex PCR; TCRdb holds only in-frame clones, not every one. This sample has 65,000 to 85,000 clones, with roughly 85% found just once. The sequence came from an adult with an advanced solid tumor such as melanoma, head and neck, liver or kidney cancer. The chain is built from TRBV4-1 and TRBJ1-1, with D possibly being TRBD1 (5 bases). This sample comprised CD4+ or CD8+ T cells sorted from blood, obtained in a trial of the OX40 agonist ivuxolimab. The CDR3 DNA sequence: TGCGCCAGCAGCCAAGTGATAGCAGGGACGGACACTGAAGCTTTCTTT. Amino acids: CASSQVIAGTDTEAFF.